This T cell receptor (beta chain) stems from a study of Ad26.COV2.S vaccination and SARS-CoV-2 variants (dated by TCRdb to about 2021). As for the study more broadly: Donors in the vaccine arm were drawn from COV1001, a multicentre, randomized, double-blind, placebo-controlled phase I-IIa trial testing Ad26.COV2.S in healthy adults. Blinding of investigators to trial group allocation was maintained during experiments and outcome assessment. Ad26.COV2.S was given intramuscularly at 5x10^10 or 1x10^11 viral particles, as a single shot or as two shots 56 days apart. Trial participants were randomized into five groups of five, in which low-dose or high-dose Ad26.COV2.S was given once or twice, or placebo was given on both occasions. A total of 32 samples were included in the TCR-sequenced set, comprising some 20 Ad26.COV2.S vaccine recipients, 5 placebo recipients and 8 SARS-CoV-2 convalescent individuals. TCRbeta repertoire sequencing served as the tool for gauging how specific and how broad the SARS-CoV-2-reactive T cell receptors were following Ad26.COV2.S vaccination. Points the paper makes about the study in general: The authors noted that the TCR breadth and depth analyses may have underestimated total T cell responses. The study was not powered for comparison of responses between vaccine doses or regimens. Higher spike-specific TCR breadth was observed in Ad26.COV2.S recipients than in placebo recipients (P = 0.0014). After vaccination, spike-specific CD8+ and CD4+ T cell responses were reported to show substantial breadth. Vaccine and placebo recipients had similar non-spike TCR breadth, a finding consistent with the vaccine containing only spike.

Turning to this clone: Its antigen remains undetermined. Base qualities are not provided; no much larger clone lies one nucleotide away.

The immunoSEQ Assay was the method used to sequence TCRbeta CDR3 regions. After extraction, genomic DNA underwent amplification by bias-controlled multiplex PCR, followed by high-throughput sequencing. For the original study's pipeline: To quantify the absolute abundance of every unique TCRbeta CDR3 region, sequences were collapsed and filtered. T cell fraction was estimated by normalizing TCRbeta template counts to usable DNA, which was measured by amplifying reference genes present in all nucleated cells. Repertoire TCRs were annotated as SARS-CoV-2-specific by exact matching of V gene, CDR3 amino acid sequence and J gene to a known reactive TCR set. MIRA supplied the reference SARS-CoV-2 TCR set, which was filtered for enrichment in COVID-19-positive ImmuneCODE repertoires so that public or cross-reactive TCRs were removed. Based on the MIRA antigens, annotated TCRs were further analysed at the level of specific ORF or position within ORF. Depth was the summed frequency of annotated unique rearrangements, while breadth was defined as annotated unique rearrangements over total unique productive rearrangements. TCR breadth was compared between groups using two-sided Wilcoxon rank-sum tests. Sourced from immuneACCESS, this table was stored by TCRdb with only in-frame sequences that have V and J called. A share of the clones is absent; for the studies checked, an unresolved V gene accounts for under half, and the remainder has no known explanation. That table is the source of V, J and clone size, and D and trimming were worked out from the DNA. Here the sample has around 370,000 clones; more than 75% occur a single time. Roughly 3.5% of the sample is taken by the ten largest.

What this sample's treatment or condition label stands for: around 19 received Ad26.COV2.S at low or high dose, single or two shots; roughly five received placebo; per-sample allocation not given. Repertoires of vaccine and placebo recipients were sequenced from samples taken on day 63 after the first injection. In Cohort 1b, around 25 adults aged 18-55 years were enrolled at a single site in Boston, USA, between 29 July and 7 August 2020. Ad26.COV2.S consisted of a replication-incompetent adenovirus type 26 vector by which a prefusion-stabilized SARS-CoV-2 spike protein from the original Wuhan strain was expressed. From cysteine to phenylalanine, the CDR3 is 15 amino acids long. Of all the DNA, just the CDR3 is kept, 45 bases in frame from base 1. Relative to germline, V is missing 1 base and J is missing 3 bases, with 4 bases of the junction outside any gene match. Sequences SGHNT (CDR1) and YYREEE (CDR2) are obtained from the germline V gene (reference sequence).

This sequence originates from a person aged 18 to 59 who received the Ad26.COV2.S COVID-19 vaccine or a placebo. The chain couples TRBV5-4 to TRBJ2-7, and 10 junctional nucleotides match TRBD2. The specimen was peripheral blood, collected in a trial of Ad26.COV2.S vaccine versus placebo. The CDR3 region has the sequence CASSLPSSGSYEQYF. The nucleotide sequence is TGTGCCAGCAGCTTGCCTTCTAGCGGGAGCTACGAGCAGTACTTC.